This T cell receptor (beta chain) was profiled in a study of CD8+ T cells in alopecia areata. In the study overall: Percent affected scalp area, the SALT score, rated treated patients' severity.

Treatment: oral pan-JAK inhibitor, 5-10 mg twice daily. T lymphocytes (CD4+ and CD8+) were sorted from PBMCs. Following RNA extraction, reverse transcription yielded cDNA that acted as the sequencing template. TCRdb's table, derived via immunoSEQ multiplex PCR, lists solely in-frame clones and lacks some. Of over 150,000 clones detected, roughly 50% appear once; the ten largest clones hold approximately 11%. The V gene's germline CDR1 is SEHNR and CDR2 FQNEAQ (reference sequence). V was clipped by 7 bases and J by 4 bases; unmatched bases: 11. This CDR3 has 16 residues. Study-wide findings and caveats: Expanded CD8+ clones among the top 100, as well as scalp clonality, were significantly decreased by tofacitinib. Relative to normal scalp, lesional scalp, especially alopecia totalis/universalis, showed higher clonality.

With respect to this clone: Its cognate antigen is unknown.

This sequence joins TRBV7-9 and TRBJ2-1, with TRBD1 matching over 9 bases. The sequences come from CD8+ T cells sorted from blood, collected at week 24, from a patient treated with tofacitinib. The receptor's source is a human donor with alopecia areata. The CDR3 sequence is CASTTDRGRSYNEQFF. The CDR3 nucleotides read TGTGCCAGCACCACGGACAGGGGCAGATCGTACAATGAGCAGTTCTTC.